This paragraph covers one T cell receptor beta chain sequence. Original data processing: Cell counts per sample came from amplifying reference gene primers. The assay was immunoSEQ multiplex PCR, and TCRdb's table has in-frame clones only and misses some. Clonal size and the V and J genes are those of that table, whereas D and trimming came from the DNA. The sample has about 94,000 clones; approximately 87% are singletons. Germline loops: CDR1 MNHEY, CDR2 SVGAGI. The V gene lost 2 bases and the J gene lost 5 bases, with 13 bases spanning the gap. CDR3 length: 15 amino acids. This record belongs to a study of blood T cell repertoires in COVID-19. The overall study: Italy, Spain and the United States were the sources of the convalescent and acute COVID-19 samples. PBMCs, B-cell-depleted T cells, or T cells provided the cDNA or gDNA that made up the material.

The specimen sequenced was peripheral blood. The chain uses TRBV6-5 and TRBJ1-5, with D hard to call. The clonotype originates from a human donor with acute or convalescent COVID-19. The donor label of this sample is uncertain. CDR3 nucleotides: TGTGCCAGCAGTTACACGACGGGTTCGGATCAGCCCCAGCATTTT. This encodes CASSYTTGSDQPQHF.